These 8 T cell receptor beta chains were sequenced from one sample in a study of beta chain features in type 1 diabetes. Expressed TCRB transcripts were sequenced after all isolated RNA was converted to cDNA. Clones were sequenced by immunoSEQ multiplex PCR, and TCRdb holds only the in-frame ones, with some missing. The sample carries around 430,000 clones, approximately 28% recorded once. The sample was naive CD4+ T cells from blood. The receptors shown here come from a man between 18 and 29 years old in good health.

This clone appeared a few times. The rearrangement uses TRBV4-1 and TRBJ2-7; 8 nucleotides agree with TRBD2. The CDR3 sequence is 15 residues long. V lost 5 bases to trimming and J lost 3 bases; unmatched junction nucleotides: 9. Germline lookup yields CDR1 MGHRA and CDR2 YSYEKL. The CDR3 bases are TGCGCCAGCAGCGGACGGGAGGGCCTGAACTACGAGCAGTACTTC. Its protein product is CASSGREGLNYEQYF.

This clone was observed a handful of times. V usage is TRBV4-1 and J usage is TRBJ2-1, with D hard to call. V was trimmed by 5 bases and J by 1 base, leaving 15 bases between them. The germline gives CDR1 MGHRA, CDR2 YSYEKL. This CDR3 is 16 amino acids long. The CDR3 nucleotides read TGCGCCAGCAGCAGCAAAAGCGTTCCTTCCTACAATGAGCAGTTCTTC. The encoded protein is CASSSKSVPSYNEQFF.

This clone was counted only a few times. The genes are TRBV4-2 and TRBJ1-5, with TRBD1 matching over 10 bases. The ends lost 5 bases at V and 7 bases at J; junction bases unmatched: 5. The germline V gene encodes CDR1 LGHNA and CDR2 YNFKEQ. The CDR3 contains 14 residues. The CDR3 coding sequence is TGTGCCAGCAGCGGGACAGGGGTACTGCAGCCCCAGCATTTT. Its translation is CASSGTGVLQPQHF.

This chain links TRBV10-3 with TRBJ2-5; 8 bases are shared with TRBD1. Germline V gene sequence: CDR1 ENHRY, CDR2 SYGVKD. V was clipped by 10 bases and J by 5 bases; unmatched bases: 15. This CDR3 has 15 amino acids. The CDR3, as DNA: TGTGCCAGCAGGCAACCGGGACAGGAAAGGGAGACCCAGTACTTC. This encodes CASRQPGQERETQYF.

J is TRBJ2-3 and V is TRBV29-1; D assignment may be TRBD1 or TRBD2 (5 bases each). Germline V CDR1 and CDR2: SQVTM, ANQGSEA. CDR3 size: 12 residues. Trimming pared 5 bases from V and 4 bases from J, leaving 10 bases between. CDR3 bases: TGCAGCGTTTTCCGGGGCCCAGATACGCAGTATTTT. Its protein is CSVFRGPDTQYF.

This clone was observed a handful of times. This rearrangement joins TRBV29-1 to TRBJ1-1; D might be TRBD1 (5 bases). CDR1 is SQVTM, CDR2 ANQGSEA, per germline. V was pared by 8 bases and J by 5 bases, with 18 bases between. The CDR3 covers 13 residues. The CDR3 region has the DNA TGCAGCTCCCTGAGGGGAGGGAGTACTGAAGCTTTCTTT. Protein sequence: CSSLRGGSTEAFF.

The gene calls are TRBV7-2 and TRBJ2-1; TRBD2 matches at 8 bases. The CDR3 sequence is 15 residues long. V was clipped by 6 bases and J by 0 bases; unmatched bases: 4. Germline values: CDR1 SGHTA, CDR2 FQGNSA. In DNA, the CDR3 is TGTGCCAGCAGGATAGCGGGGTTCTCCTACAATGAGCAGTTCTTC. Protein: CASRIAGFSYNEQFF.

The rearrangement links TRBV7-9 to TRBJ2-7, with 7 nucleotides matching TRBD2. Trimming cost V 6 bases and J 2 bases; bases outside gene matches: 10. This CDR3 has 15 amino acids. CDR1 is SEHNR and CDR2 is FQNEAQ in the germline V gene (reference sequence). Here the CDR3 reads CASSLETGGPYEQYF. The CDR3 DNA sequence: TGTGCCAGCAGTCTTGAAACGGGGGGTCCCTACGAGCAGTACTTC. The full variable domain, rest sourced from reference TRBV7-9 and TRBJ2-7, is DTGVSQNPRHKITKRGQNVTFRCDPISEHNRLYWYRQTLGQGPEFLTYFQNEAQLEKSRLLSDRFSAERPKGSFSTLEIQRTEQGDSAMYLCASSLETGGPYEQYFGPGTRLTVT.